The T cell receptor beta chain under discussion was sequenced for a study of T cells in Graves' hyperthyroidism and ophthalmopathy. The CDR3 regions of TCR beta were amplified from RNA transcripts. With the HTBI primer set, the TCR CDR3 went through a first round of RT-PCR. In TCRdb, the multiplex PCR reads were re-called with MiXCR into one record per CDR3 protein. The sample has approximately 25,000 distinct CDR3 sequences; roughly 46% are singletons. Input material: blood. The TCR originated in a woman in her 30s with Graves' hyperthyroidism.

CDR3 loop: CAWIKATGLNYGYTF. The CDR3 nucleotides read TGTGCCTGGATAAAAGCGACAGGGCTCAACTATGGCTACACCTTC. The V gene is TRBV30, the J gene TRBJ1-2, with 7 nucleotides matching TRBD1. The CDR3 length is 15 residues. The junction had 10 bases not matched to a gene; V was cut back by 4 bases and J by 2 bases. Germline CDR1 is GTSNPN and CDR2 is SVGIG (reference sequence).